These T cell receptor beta chains were read from a single sample in a study of blood T cells in healthy people across ages. TCRdb itself ran the 5' RACE reads through MiXCR, one entry per CDR3 protein. The sample carries roughly 1,700,000 distinct CDR3 sequences, roughly 27% recorded once. The specimen sequenced was blood. Every receptor here comes from a young woman in good health. CDR3s include the opening cysteine and the closing phenylalanine or tryptophan. The D gene is left open where the match is weak. Clone sizes are given selectively: once, few, many, or a class where the clone is expanded.

v_gene,abundance,d_gene,j_gene,CDR3aa,CDR3nt
TRBV20-1,-,-,TRBJ1-3,CSARNRTGNTIYF,TGCAGTGCTAGAAACCGGACAGGAAACACCATATATTTT
TRBV28,-,TRBD1,TRBJ2-7,CASSPVGQVSYEQYF,TGTGCCAGCAGTCCCGTGGGACAGGTCTCCTACGAGCAGTACTTC
TRBV4-2,-,TRBD1,TRBJ1-5,CASSQSDRGDQPQHF,TGTGCCAGCAGCCAATCCGACAGGGGTGATCAGCCCCAGCATTTT
TRBV20-1,few,-,TRBJ1-5,CSARESGLGQPQHF,TGCAGTGCTAGAGAATCAGGTCTCGGTCAGCCCCAGCATTTT
TRBV3-1,-,TRBD2,TRBJ2-7,CASSQDRFGGGTPLEQYF,TGTGCCAGCAGCCAAGATCGTTTCGGGGGGGGCACCCCCCTCGAGCAGTACTTC
TRBV4-1,-,-,TRBJ1-5,CASSQRVGQPQHF,TGCGCCAGCAGCCAAAGGGTAGGTCAGCCCCAGCATTTT
TRBV25-1,-,TRBD1,TRBJ2-5,CASSDPSRGLEQYF,TGTGCCAGCAGTGATCCTAGCAGGGGGCTTGAGCAGTACTTC
TRBV6-4,many,-,TRBJ1-2,CASSLRVGYGYTF,TGTGCCAGCAGTCTCAGGGTCGGCTATGGCTACACCTTC
TRBV18,-,-,TRBJ1-2,CASSSSYVGEPYGYTF,TGTGCCAGCTCATCCTCTTATGTGGGGGAGCCCTATGGCTACACCTTC
TRBV12-3/TRBV12-4,many,-,TRBJ2-1,CASSFGSEEQFF,TGTGCCAGCAGTTTCGGCTCTGAAGAGCAGTTCTTC
TRBV5-1,few,TRBD1,TRBJ2-7,CASSFGTDDEQYF,TGCGCCAGCAGCTTCGGGACAGATGACGAGCAGTACTTC
TRBV12-3/TRBV12-4,few,-,TRBJ1-1,CASSGRRVTEAFF,TGTGCCAGCAGTGGCCGAAGGGTCACTGAAGCTTTCTTT
TRBV6-2/TRBV6-3,-,TRBD1,TRBJ2-2,CASSALGTAHTGELFF,TGTGCCAGCAGTGCCCTCGGGACAGCACACACCGGGGAGCTGTTTTTT
TRBV2,once,-,TRBJ2-1,CARDTTSSYNEQFF,TGTGCCAGGGACACAACCTCCTCCTACAATGAGCAGTTCTTC
TRBV21-1,-,-,TRBJ2-4,CASSSKNFSRGPDIQYF,TGTGCCAGCAGCAGTAAGAATTTTTCCAGGGGCCCGGACATTCAGTACTTC
TRBV2,-,-,TRBJ1-1,CASRSIGGVEEAFF,TGTGCCAGCAGATCCATAGGCGGAGTTGAAGAAGCTTTCTTT
TRBV20-1,-,TRBD2,TRBJ2-1,CSARASGAGNEQFF,TGCAGTGCTAGGGCTAGCGGGGCTGGAAATGAGCAGTTCTTC
TRBV9,-,-,TRBJ2-5,CASSPLAAGETQYF,TGTGCCAGCAGCCCGCTAGCAGCGGGAGAGACCCAGTACTTC
TRBV20-1,-,-,TRBJ1-2,CSAPVPGTSGYTF,TGCAGTGCCCCCGTCCCAGGGACCTCTGGCTACACCTTC
TRBV4-1,many,-,TRBJ2-5,CASSRHRTPQETQYF,TGCGCCAGCAGCCGTCACCGGACCCCACAAGAGACCCAGTACTTC
TRBV20-1,many,-,TRBJ1-5,CSALRGLQGNQPQHF,TGCAGTGCCCTTCGTGGTCTTCAGGGCAATCAGCCCCAGCATTTT
TRBV5-1,-,TRBD1,TRBJ1-6,CVSSLGQPNSPLHF,TGCGTCAGCAGCTTGGGACAGCCGAATTCACCCCTCCACTTT
TRBV6-5,few,TRBD1,TRBJ1-2,CASSVTGTRGYTF,TGTGCCAGCAGTGTGACAGGGACGCGTGGCTACACCTTC
TRBV20-1,many,-,TRBJ2-7,CGARAAYEQYF,TGCGGAGCTCGAGCGGCCTACGAGCAGTACTTC
TRBV5-6,-,-,TRBJ2-5,CASTLGVEETQYF,TGTGCCAGCACCTTGGGGGTTGAGGAGACCCAGTACTTC
TRBV28,-,-,TRBJ1-3,CASSYSSRGNTIYF,TGTGCCAGCAGTTATAGCTCACGAGGAAACACCATATATTTT
TRBV12-5,-,-,TRBJ2-7,CASGLGNEYEQYF,TGTGCTAGTGGTTTGGGAAACGAATACGAGCAGTACTTC
TRBV7-9,many,-,TRBJ2-5,CASSLPVGAREVETQYF,TGTGCCAGCAGCCTCCCGGTGGGGGCGAGGGAGGTAGAGACCCAGTACTTC
TRBV5-1,-,-,TRBJ2-1,CASSYPGLTYNEQFF,TGCGCCAGCAGCTACCCCGGGTTAACCTACAATGAGCAGTTCTTC
TRBV4-1,-,TRBD1,TRBJ1-2,CASSQGQGQGHGCTF,TGCGCCAGCAGCCAGGGACAGGGGCAGGGCCATGGCTGCACCTTC
TRBV2,few,-,TRBJ2-3,CASSEAQGNIADTQYF,TGTGCCAGCAGTGAAGCTCAGGGAAATATTGCAGATACGCAGTATTTT
TRBV7-2,-,-,TRBJ2-1,CASSSQGWRSEQFF,TGTGCCAGCAGCTCCCAAGGCTGGCGCAGTGAGCAGTTCTTC
TRBV29-1,few,-,TRBJ1-1,CSGRPADERGEAFF,TGCAGCGGACGCCCAGCGGACGAGAGGGGTGAAGCTTTCTTT
TRBV6-1,many,-,TRBJ2-1,CASSDGGSYNEQFF,TGTGCCAGCAGTGACGGGGGCTCCTACAATGAGCAGTTCTTC
TRBV10-2,-,-,TRBJ1-2,CASSEARAVGYTF,TGCGCCAGCAGTGAGGCGAGGGCTGTCGGCTACACCTTC
TRBV9,few,-,TRBJ1-4,CASSVAARHNEKLFF,TGTGCCAGCAGCGTAGCGGCCAGACACAATGAAAAACTGTTTTTT
TRBV6-1,-,-,TRBJ2-7,CASSEGRDFGEQYF,TGTGCCAGCAGTGAGGGCAGGGACTTTGGCGAGCAGTACTTC
TRBV24-1,-,TRBD2,TRBJ2-1,CATEGTSGGAYNEQFF,TGTGCCACCGAAGGGACTAGCGGGGGGGCGTACAATGAGCAGTTCTTC
TRBV27,few,-,TRBJ2-6,CASSLEPPGRGANVLTF,TGTGCCAGCAGTTTGGAACCGCCAGGGCGTGGGGCCAACGTCCTGACTTTC
TRBV29-1,few,-,TRBJ1-2,CSVESGYGYTF,TGCAGCGTTGAATCCGGGTATGGCTACACCTTC
TRBV2,few,TRBD1,TRBJ1-2,CASLSTGGRNYGYTF,TGTGCCAGCCTCTCCACAGGGGGACGAAACTATGGCTACACCTTC
TRBV19,-,-,TRBJ2-7,CASRMTGGSYEQYF,TGTGCCAGTAGGATGACAGGCGGCTCCTACGAGCAGTACTTC
TRBV20-1,-,TRBD1,TRBJ2-7,CSASDTGGTTYEQYF,TGCAGTGCTAGCGATACAGGGGGCACTACCTACGAGCAGTACTTC
TRBV20-1,-,TRBD2,TRBJ2-1,CSAHRAGGLNEQFF,TGCAGTGCTCATCGAGCGGGGGGTTTGAATGAGCAGTTCTTC
TRBV5-1,many,-,TRBJ2-3,CASSPGQPTDTQYF,TGCGCCAGCAGCCCAGGACAGCCCACAGATACGCAGTATTTT
TRBV29-1,many,-,TRBJ2-1,CSVVLPPLSYNEQFF,TGCAGCGTTGTACTTCCCCCTCTCTCCTACAATGAGCAGTTCTTC
TRBV28,few,-,TRBJ1-2,CASSLSQGAAGFYGYTF,TGTGCCAGCAGTTTATCCCAGGGCGCCGCCGGCTTTTATGGCTACACCTTC
TRBV29-1,many,-,TRBJ2-7,CSVLTEYVSYEQYF,TGCAGCGTTCTTACGGAGTACGTATCCTACGAGCAGTACTTC
TRBV12-3/TRBV12-4,-,-,TRBJ1-5,CASSRCARKWGVF,TGTGCCAGCAGTCGATGTGCCAGGAAGTGGGGGGTATTT
TRBV4-2,-,-,TRBJ2-7,CASSPRGGSSYNEQYF,TGTGCCAGCAGCCCCAGGGGCGGGAGCTCCTACAATGAGCAGTACTTC
TRBV7-2,many,-,TRBJ2-1,CASSLAATSSYNEQFF,TGTGCCAGCAGCTTAGCCGCGACTAGTTCCTACAATGAGCAGTTCTTC
TRBV24-1,once,-,TRBJ2-3,CATSDYGTGFGTDTQYF,TGTGCCACCAGTGATTACGGAACAGGATTCGGCACAGATACGCAGTATTTT
TRBV12-3/TRBV12-4,few,-,TRBJ1-1,CASSSMVGNTEAFF,TGTGCCAGCAGCTCTATGGTGGGGAACACTGAAGCTTTCTTT